This entry is about one TCR beta chain. This record comes from a study of blood T cell repertoires in COVID-19. Here immunoSEQ multiplex PCR was the method, and the copy in TCRdb shows in-frame clones only, minus some. The sample consists of 150,000 to 200,000 clones, less than 90% of them appearing once. The V gene's germline CDR1 is PRHDT and CDR2 FYEKMQ (reference sequence). This CDR3 contains 13 residues. V was clipped by 7 bases and J by 0 bases, with 9 bases between them. This chain uses TRBV13 with TRBJ1-1, with a tentative D call TRBD1 (5 bases). The source material was PBMCs or T cells enriched from blood (not recorded which). This receptor was taken from a human donor with acute COVID-19. The donor label of this sample is uncertain. The CDR3 sequence is CASNQGVNTEAFF. For the CDR3, the DNA is TGTGCCAGCAACCAAGGGGTGAACACTGAAGCTTTCTTT.